These 7 T cell receptor beta chains were all obtained from the same sample, sequenced in a study of blood T cell repertoires in COVID-19. Measured with immunoSEQ multiplex PCR; TCRdb has only the in-frame clones, and not every one. The profile covers some 80,000 clones, with 70% to 90% appearing a single time and nearly 5% taken by the ten largest. Sequencing was carried out using peripheral blood. The receptors stem from a woman aged 80 or over with active or convalescent COVID-19.

The chain carries TRBV5-4 and TRBJ2-5, with D tentatively TRBD2 (6 bases). The CDR3 loop spans 15 amino acids. The germline gives CDR1 SGHNT, CDR2 YYREEE (reference sequence). The V and J ends lost 4 bases and 4 bases respectively, with 17 bases between them. CDR3 DNA sequence: TGTGCCAGCAGCGGGGCGGGAAGTTTGGGAGAGACCCAGTACTTC. This codes for CASSGAGSLGETQYF.

The chain uses TRBV11-3 and TRBJ2-5; D is possibly TRBD2 (6 bases). This CDR3 contains 13 residues. Germline values: CDR1 SGHNT, CDR2 YENEEA. V was shortened by 0 bases and J by 10 bases, with 12 bases between the two germline ends. CDR3 bases: TGTGCCAGCAGCTTAGATCTAACCGGGGGCCAGTACTTC. Amino acid sequence: CASSLDLTGGQYF.

The genes are TRBV5-4 and TRBJ2-1, with 7 positions matching TRBD1. Trimming at V came to 4 bases and at J to 0 bases, leaving 7 bases not matched to a gene. From germline, CDR1 is SGHNT and CDR2 YYREEE (reference sequence). The CDR3 length is 16 residues. The CDR3 reads CASSTRTGHSYNEQFF. The CDR3, as DNA: TGTGCCAGCAGCACTCGGACAGGACACTCCTACAATGAGCAGTTCTTC.

This CDR3 reads CASSDPVAQYF. For the CDR3, the DNA is TGCGCCAGCAGTGACCCGGTGGCGCAGTATTTT. V usage is TRBV10-2 and J usage is TRBJ2-3; D is unclear. Germline V gene lookup returns CDR1 WSHSY and CDR2 SAAADI. The CDR3 runs 11 residues. V was pared by 3 bases and J by 10 bases, with 8 bases between.

The chain carries TRBV18 and TRBJ2-7, with 9 bases identical to TRBD2. CDR1 is KGHSH and CDR2 is LQKENI in the germline V gene. CDR3 length: 15 residues. Losses at the gene ends were 2 bases for V and 3 bases for J; bases not matched to a gene: 5. CDR3 residues: CASSPGAGGLYEQYF. The DNA of the CDR3 is TGTGCCAGCTCACCAGGAGCGGGGGGCCTCTACGAGCAGTACTTC.

The chain joins TRBV7-9 to TRBJ2-1; 9 bases align to TRBD1. This CDR3 contains 14 residues. Germline CDR1 reads SEHNR; CDR2 reads FQNEAQ (reference sequence). V was clipped by 5 bases and J by 8 bases; unmatched bases: 7. The CDR3 DNA is TGTGCCAGCAGCCAGGGACAGGGATGGCATGAGCAGTTCTTC. Amino acids: CASSQGQGWHEQFF.

This clone has a single count. This sequence joins TRBV18 and TRBJ1-3; D is unclear. The V and J ends lost 3 bases and 3 bases respectively, with 12 bases between them. This CDR3 is 15 amino acids long. Germline V CDR1 and CDR2: KGHSH, LQKENI. CDR3 amino acids: CASSPRGEYGNTIYF. CDR3 DNA sequence: TGTGCCAGCTCACCGCGCGGGGAGTATGGAAACACCATATATTTT.